This is a list of T cell receptor beta chains from one sample in a study of blood T cell repertoires in COVID-19. TCRdb keeps only in-frame clones here, not all; method: immunoSEQ multiplex PCR. The data contain roughly 300,000 clones, nearly 90% of them singletons. Sequencing was carried out using PBMCs or T cells enriched from blood (not recorded which). The receptors stem from a woman in her 30s who had recovered from COVID-19. CDR3s include the opening cysteine and the closing phenylalanine or tryptophan. D genes are given only for firm matches. Clone size is not always given. Where it is, it says once, few, many or a class for expanded clones.

clone size,D gene,V gene,J gene,CDR3 length,CDR3 protein,CDR3 DNA
-,TRBD1,TRBV4-1,TRBJ1-4,15,CASSQDRTGHEKLFF,TGCGCCAGCAGCCAAGATCGGACAGGACATGAAAAACTGTTTTTT
-,TRBD2,TRBV5-4,TRBJ2-3,17,CASSPGTSGPRTDTQYF,TGTGCCAGCAGCCCGGGGACTAGCGGGCCCCGCACAGATACGCAGTATTTT
-,TRBD1,TRBV5-1,TRBJ1-1,16,CASSFRDRGSNTEAFF,TGCGCCAGCAGCTTCCGGGACAGGGGTTCGAACACTGAAGCTTTCTTT
-,TRBD1,TRBV4-3,TRBJ1-2,17,CASSQDSGTGGPYGYTF,TGCGCCAGCAGCCAAGATTCCGGGACAGGGGGCCCTTATGGCTACACCTTC
few,TRBD1,TRBV2,TRBJ2-7,15,CASSAGTAKTYEQYF,TGTGCCAGCAGTGCGGGGACAGCGAAAACCTACGAGCAGTACTTC
once,-,TRBV30,TRBJ1-1,14,CAWSRGGVNTEAFF,TGTGCCTGGAGTCGCGGGGGGGTGAACACTGAAGCTTTCTTT
-,TRBD2,TRBV4-2,TRBJ2-2,16,CASSPEVSGGSGELFF,TGTGCCAGCAGCCCCGAGGTTAGCGGGGGGTCCGGGGAGCTGTTTTTT
-,-,TRBV19,TRBJ1-5,15,CASSMGQGSNQPQHF,TGTGCCAGTAGTATGGGGCAGGGTAGCAATCAGCCCCAGCATTTT
-,TRBD2,TRBV3-1/TRBV3-2,TRBJ2-7,16,CASSRPELAGPPEQYF,TGTGCCAGCAGCCGGCCGGAACTAGCGGGGCCGCCCGAGCAGTACTTC
-,-,TRBV9,TRBJ2-2,14,CASSSRQNTGELFF,TGTGCCAGCAGCTCCCGACAGAACACCGGGGAGCTGTTTTTT